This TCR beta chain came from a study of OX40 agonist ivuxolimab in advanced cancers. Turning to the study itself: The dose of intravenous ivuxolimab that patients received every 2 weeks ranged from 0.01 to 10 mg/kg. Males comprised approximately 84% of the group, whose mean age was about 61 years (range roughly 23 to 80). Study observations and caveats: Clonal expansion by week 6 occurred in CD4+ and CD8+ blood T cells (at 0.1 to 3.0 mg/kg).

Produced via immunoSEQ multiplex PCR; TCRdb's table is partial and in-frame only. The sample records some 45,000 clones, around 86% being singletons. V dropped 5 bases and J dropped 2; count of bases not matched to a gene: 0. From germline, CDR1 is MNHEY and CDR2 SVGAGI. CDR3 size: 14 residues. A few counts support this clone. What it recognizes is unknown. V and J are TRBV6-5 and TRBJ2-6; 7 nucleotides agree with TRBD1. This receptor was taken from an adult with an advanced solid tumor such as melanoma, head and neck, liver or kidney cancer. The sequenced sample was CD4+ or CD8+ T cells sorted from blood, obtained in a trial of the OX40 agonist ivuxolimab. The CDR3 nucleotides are TGTGCCAGCAGTACAGGGGCTGGGGCCAACGTCCTGACTTTC. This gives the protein CASSTGAGANVLTF.